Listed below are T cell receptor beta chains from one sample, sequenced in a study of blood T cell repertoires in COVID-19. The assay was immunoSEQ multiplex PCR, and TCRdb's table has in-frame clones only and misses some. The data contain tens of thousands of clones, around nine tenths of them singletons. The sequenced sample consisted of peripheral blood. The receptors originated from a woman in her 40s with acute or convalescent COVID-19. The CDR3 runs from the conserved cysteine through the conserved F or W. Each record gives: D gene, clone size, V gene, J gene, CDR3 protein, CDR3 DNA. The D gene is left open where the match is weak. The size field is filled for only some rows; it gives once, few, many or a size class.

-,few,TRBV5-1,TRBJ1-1,CASSLSGARNTEAFF,TGCGCCAGCAGCTTGTCCGGTGCGAGAAACACTGAAGCTTTCTTT
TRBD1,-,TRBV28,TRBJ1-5,CASSLGQGYRQPQHF,TGTGCCAGCAGTTTAGGACAGGGATATCGACAGCCCCAGCATTTT
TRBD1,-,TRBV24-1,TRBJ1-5,CATSGSGQGNQPQHF,TGTGCCACCAGTGGCAGTGGACAGGGCAATCAGCCCCAGCATTTT
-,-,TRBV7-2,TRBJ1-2,CASSFIVQGDGYTF,TGTGCCAGCAGCTTTATCGTGCAGGGCGATGGCTACACCTTC
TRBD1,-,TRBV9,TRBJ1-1,CASSLRGQGEAFF,TGTGCCAGCAGCCTCAGGGGACAGGGAGAAGCTTTCTTT
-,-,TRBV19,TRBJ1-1,CASSIGGQLNTEAFF,TGTGCCAGTAGTATAGGAGGACAGCTGAACACTGAAGCTTTCTTT
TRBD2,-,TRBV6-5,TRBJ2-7,CASSFGLAGSYEQYF,TGTGCCAGCAGCTTCGGACTAGCGGGCTCCTACGAGCAGTACTTC
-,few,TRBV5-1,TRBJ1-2,CASSDLDRLTYGYTF,TGCGCCAGCAGCGATTTGGACAGACTAACCTATGGCTACACCTTC
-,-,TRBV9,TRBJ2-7,CASSVGAGVEQYF,TGTGCCAGCAGCGTTGGGGCAGGGGTCGAGCAGTACTTC
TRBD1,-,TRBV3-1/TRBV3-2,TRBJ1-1,CASSHGQAGTEAFF,TGTGCCAGCAGCCACGGACAGGCGGGGACTGAAGCTTTCTTT
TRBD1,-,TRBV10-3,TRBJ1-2,CAISGTGGDGYTF,TGTGCCATCAGTGGGACAGGGGGAGATGGCTACACCTTC
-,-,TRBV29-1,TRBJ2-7,CSVGGEGNEQYF,TGCAGCGTCGGGGGAGAAGGGAACGAGCAGTACTTC
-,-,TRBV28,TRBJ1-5,CASSLYRWQGSGGNQPQHF,TGTGCCAGCAGTTTATATCGGTGGCAGGGGAGCGGCGGCAATCAGCCCCAGCATTTT
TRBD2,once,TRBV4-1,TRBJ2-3,CASSQDLSGRTDTQYF,TGCGCCAGCAGCCAAGATCTTAGCGGGAGAACAGATACGCAGTATTTT
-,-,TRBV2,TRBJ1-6,CASSEQVGRSPLHF,TGTGCCAGCAGTGAACAGGTGGGCAGGTCACCCCTCCACTTT
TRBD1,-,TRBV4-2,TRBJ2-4,CASSHRRAGGSAKNIQYF,TGTGCCAGCAGCCATCGTAGGGCAGGGGGTAGCGCCAAAAACATTCAGTACTTC
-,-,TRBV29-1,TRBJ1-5,CSVVLRGPSRPQHF,TGCAGCGTTGTGTTAAGGGGTCCCAGCCGGCCCCAGCATTTT
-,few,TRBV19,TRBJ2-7,CASSATSREQYF,TGTGCCAGTAGTGCGACTAGTAGGGAGCAGTACTTC
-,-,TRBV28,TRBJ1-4,CASTTPFQGGEKLFF,TGTGCCAGCACCACGCCGTTCCAGGGAGGTGAAAAACTGTTTTTT
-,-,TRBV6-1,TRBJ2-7,CASSGGAGLIAVSYEQYF,TGTGCCAGCAGTGGGGGAGCCGGTTTGATAGCGGTTTCCTACGAGCAGTACTTC
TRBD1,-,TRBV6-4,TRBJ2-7,CARPRQGFYEQYF,TGTGCCAGACCTCGACAGGGCTTCTACGAGCAGTACTTC
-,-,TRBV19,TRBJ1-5,CASRVGNQPQHF,TGTGCCAGTCGGGTGGGCAATCAGCCCCAGCATTTT
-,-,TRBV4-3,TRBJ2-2,CASSQAVTGELFF,TGCGCCAGCAGCCAAGCGGTGACCGGGGAGCTGTTTTTT
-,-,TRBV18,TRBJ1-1,CASSLNGGTEAFF,TGTGCCAGCTCACTGAACGGGGGGACTGAAGCTTTCTTT
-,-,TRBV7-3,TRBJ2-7,CASSFQPAGFYEQYF,TGTGCCAGCAGCTTCCAGCCCGCCGGGTTCTACGAGCAGTACTTC
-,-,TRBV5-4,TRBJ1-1,CATNPTGGSTEAFF,TGTGCCACCAATCCCACCGGGGGATCGACTGAAGCTTTCTTT
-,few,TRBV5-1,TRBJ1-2,CASSLGDTINYGYTF,TGCGCCAGCAGCTTGGGGGACACCATTAACTATGGCTACACCTTC
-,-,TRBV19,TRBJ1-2,CASSRQINYGYTF,TGTGCCAGTAGTAGACAGATTAACTATGGCTACACCTTC
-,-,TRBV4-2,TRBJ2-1,CASSQAGIGNEQFF,TGTGCCAGCAGCCAAGCCGGGATTGGCAATGAGCAGTTCTTC
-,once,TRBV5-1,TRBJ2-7,CASSLRSSYEQYF,TGCGCCAGCAGCTTGCGGAGCTCCTACGAGCAGTACTTC
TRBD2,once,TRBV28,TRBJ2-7,CASSSRASGGYEQYF,TGTGCCAGCAGTTCTAGGGCTAGCGGGGGCTACGAGCAGTACTTC
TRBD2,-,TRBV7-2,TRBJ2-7,CASSFGGGYEQYF,TGTGCCAGCAGCTTTGGCGGGGGATACGAGCAGTACTTC
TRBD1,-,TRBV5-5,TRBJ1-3,CASSLGPGQGNTIYF,TGTGCCAGCAGCTTGGGTCCGGGACAGGGAAACACCATATATTTT
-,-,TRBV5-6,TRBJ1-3,CASSLDRYRSGNTIYF,TGTGCCAGCAGCTTGGACAGATACAGATCTGGAAACACCATATATTTT
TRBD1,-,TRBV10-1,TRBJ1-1,CASSGTVRTGEAFF,TGCGCCAGCAGTGGAACAGTCAGGACAGGTGAAGCTTTCTTT
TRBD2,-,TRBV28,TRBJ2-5,CASSLHASGRETQYF,TGTGCCAGCAGTTTACATGCTAGCGGGAGGGAGACCCAGTACTTC
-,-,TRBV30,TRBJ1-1,CAWSATNTEAFF,TGTGCCTGGAGTGCAACTAACACTGAAGCTTTCTTT
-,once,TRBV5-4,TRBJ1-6,CASSLRGGVGTTLHF,TGTGCCAGCAGCTTGCGTGGGGGCGTCGGTACGACCCTCCACTTT
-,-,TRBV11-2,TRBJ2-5,CASSFLETQYF,TGTGCCAGCAGCTTCTTGGAGACCCAGTACTTC
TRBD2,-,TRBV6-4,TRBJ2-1,CASRLADSSYNEQFF,TGTGCCAGCAGACTAGCGGATAGCTCCTACAATGAGCAGTTCTTC
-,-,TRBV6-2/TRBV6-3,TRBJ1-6,CASCRGGSSYNSPLHF,TGTGCCAGCTGCCGCGGGGGGAGCTCCTATAATTCACCCCTCCACTTT
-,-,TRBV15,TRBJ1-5,CATQGITNSNQPQHF,TGTGCCACTCAGGGGATTACCAATAGCAATCAGCCCCAGCATTTT
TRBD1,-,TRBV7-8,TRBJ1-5,CASSFDRVGQPQHF,TGTGCCAGCAGCTTCGACAGGGTCGGTCAGCCCCAGCATTTT
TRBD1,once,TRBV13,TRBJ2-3,CASSLSGTGTDTQYF,TGTGCCAGCAGCTTATCCGGGACAGGGACAGATACGCAGTATTTT
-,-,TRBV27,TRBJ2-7,CASSLWAGYEQYF,TGTGCCAGCAGTTTATGGGCAGGCTACGAGCAGTACTTC
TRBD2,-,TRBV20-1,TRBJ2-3,CSGGGADTQYF,TGCAGTGGGGGGGGAGCAGATACGCAGTATTTT